A selection of T cell receptor beta chains follows, all from one sample in a study of Tregs in tolerant kidney transplant recipients. The assay was immunoSEQ multiplex PCR, and TCRdb's table has in-frame clones only and misses some. The table includes some 110,000 clones, around 94% detected once. The specimen was CD4+ T cells from blood. The receptors derive from a human donor in good health. The CDR3 runs from the conserved cysteine through the conserved F or W. D genes are given only for firm matches. Size is omitted from some rows. Given values are once, few, many or a class for expanded clones.

cdr3_length: 15; j_call: TRBJ1-1; clone_size: few; d_call: .; v_call: TRBV9; cdr3_aa: CASSVHDSLNTEAFF; cdr3_nt: TGTGCCAGCAGCGTACACGACAGCTTGAACACTGAAGCTTTCTTT
cdr3_length: 16; j_call: TRBJ2-1; clone_size: once; d_call: TRBD1; v_call: TRBV5-6; cdr3_aa: CASSSDRDRGYNEQFF; cdr3_nt: TGTGCCAGCAGCTCAGACCGGGACAGGGGATACAATGAGCAGTTCTTC
cdr3_length: 14; j_call: TRBJ1-5; clone_size: .; d_call: TRBD1; v_call: TRBV29-1; cdr3_aa: CSARQGDGDQPQHF; cdr3_nt: TGCAGCGCGAGACAGGGGGATGGCGATCAGCCCCAGCATTTT
cdr3_length: 15; j_call: TRBJ1-1; clone_size: few; d_call: .; v_call: TRBV7-6; cdr3_aa: CASSPMGQTNTEAFF; cdr3_nt: TGTGCCAGCAGCCCAATGGGCCAGACCAACACTGAAGCTTTCTTT
cdr3_length: 18; j_call: TRBJ1-4; clone_size: .; d_call: TRBD1; v_call: TRBV2; cdr3_aa: CASSPGQGADQIGEKLFF; cdr3_nt: TGTGCCAGCAGTCCCGGACAGGGGGCTGATCAAATAGGGGAAAAACTGTTTTTT
cdr3_length: 15; j_call: TRBJ2-3; clone_size: .; d_call: TRBD1; v_call: TRBV7-2; cdr3_aa: CASSFPDRGIDTQYF; cdr3_nt: TGTGCCAGCAGCTTCCCCGACAGGGGCATAGATACGCAGTATTTT
cdr3_length: 14; j_call: TRBJ2-1; clone_size: .; d_call: .; v_call: TRBV19; cdr3_aa: CATQGITGYNEQFF; cdr3_nt: TGTGCCACCCAGGGGATTACCGGCTACAATGAGCAGTTCTTC
cdr3_length: 15; j_call: TRBJ2-7; clone_size: .; d_call: TRBD2; v_call: TRBV7-6; cdr3_aa: CASSFGTSGVYEQYF; cdr3_nt: TGTGCCAGCAGCTTCGGGACTAGCGGAGTCTACGAACAGTACTTC
cdr3_length: 15; j_call: TRBJ1-6; clone_size: .; d_call: TRBD1; v_call: TRBV5-1; cdr3_aa: CASSRDRGGNSPLHF; cdr3_nt: TGCGCCAGCAGCCGGGACAGGGGGGGGAACTCACCCCTCCACTTT
cdr3_length: 14; j_call: TRBJ1-5; clone_size: .; d_call: .; v_call: TRBV18; cdr3_aa: CASSPLRDAQPQHF; cdr3_nt: TGTGCCAGCTCACCTTTAAGGGACGCTCAGCCCCAGCATTTT
cdr3_length: 15; j_call: TRBJ1-2; clone_size: .; d_call: TRBD1; v_call: TRBV7-2; cdr3_aa: CASSSRTGNNYGYTF; cdr3_nt: TGTGCCAGCAGCTCCCGGACAGGGAATAACTATGGCTACACCTTC
cdr3_length: 13; j_call: TRBJ1-4; clone_size: .; d_call: TRBD1; v_call: TRBV2; cdr3_aa: CARRDRENEKLFF; cdr3_nt: TGTGCCAGGAGGGACAGGGAGAATGAAAAACTGTTTTTT
cdr3_length: 14; j_call: TRBJ1-1; clone_size: .; d_call: TRBD1; v_call: TRBV2; cdr3_aa: CASMGTGGITEAFF; cdr3_nt: TGTGCCAGCATGGGGACAGGGGGCATCACTGAAGCTTTCTTT
cdr3_length: 14; j_call: TRBJ2-7; clone_size: .; d_call: .; v_call: TRBV6-1; cdr3_aa: CASSEALQVAGQYF; cdr3_nt: TGTGCCAGCAGTGAAGCGCTTCAGGTTGCAGGGCAGTACTTC
cdr3_length: 13; j_call: TRBJ2-7; clone_size: .; d_call: .; v_call: TRBV5-5; cdr3_aa: CASSLGRNPEQYF; cdr3_nt: TGTGCCAGCAGCTTGGGAAGGAATCCCGAGCAGTACTTC
cdr3_length: 14; j_call: TRBJ2-3; clone_size: .; d_call: .; v_call: TRBV15; cdr3_aa: CATATGTSTDTQYF; cdr3_nt: TGTGCCACCGCCACCGGGACTAGCACAGATACGCAGTATTTT
cdr3_length: 14; j_call: TRBJ2-7; clone_size: once; d_call: .; v_call: TRBV5-1; cdr3_aa: CASSLITGNDEQYF; cdr3_nt: TGCGCCAGCAGCCTAATAACAGGGAATGACGAGCAGTACTTC
cdr3_length: 12; j_call: TRBJ1-4; clone_size: .; d_call: TRBD1; v_call: TRBV18; cdr3_aa: CASSRQGEKLFF; cdr3_nt: TGTGCCAGCTCACGACAGGGGGAAAAACTGTTTTTT
cdr3_length: 13; j_call: TRBJ1-2; clone_size: few; d_call: .; v_call: TRBV2; cdr3_aa: CASSAEATAGYTF; cdr3_nt: TGTGCCAGCAGCGCGGAGGCGACTGCAGGCTACACCTTC
cdr3_length: 13; j_call: TRBJ1-1; clone_size: .; d_call: .; v_call: TRBV19; cdr3_aa: CASKGNMNTEAFF; cdr3_nt: TGTGCCAGTAAAGGCAACATGAACACTGAAGCTTTCTTT
cdr3_length: 14; j_call: TRBJ2-5; clone_size: .; d_call: .; v_call: TRBV18; cdr3_aa: CASSPSRSQETQYF; cdr3_nt: TGTGCCAGCTCACCTAGTCGGTCCCAAGAGACCCAGTACTTC
cdr3_length: 13; j_call: TRBJ1-5; clone_size: .; d_call: .; v_call: TRBV7-2; cdr3_aa: CASSPVGNQPQHF; cdr3_nt: TGTGCCAGCAGCCCAGTGGGCAATCAGCCCCAGCATTTT
cdr3_length: 17; j_call: TRBJ2-2; clone_size: .; d_call: TRBD1; v_call: TRBV2; cdr3_aa: CASSKSGQGIGAGELFF; cdr3_nt: TGTGCCAGCAGTAAATCCGGACAGGGGATCGGGGCCGGGGAGCTGTTTTTT
cdr3_length: 18; j_call: TRBJ1-5; clone_size: .; d_call: TRBD1; v_call: TRBV19; cdr3_aa: CASSVGYGGRGPSQPQHF; cdr3_nt: TGTGCCAGTAGTGTAGGATACGGGGGCAGGGGGCCGAGTCAGCCCCAGCATTTT
cdr3_length: 15; j_call: TRBJ2-1; clone_size: .; d_call: .; v_call: TRBV12-5; cdr3_aa: CASGLNGPYYNEQFF; cdr3_nt: TGTGCTAGTGGTTTGAACGGACCATACTACAATGAGCAGTTCTTC
cdr3_length: 13; j_call: TRBJ1-2; clone_size: .; d_call: TRBD1; v_call: TRBV6-1; cdr3_aa: CASRDRGLGGYTF; cdr3_nt: TGTGCCAGCAGAGACAGGGGGCTCGGGGGCTACACCTTC
cdr3_length: 14; j_call: TRBJ1-4; clone_size: .; d_call: .; v_call: TRBV19; cdr3_aa: CASSSGRESEKLFF; cdr3_nt: TGTGCCAGTAGTTCGGGCAGGGAATCTGAAAAACTGTTTTTT
cdr3_length: 15; j_call: TRBJ2-5; clone_size: .; d_call: TRBD2; v_call: TRBV5-4; cdr3_aa: CASSAGGASAETQYF; cdr3_nt: TGTGCCAGCAGCGCCGGGGGGGCCAGCGCTGAGACCCAGTACTTC
cdr3_length: 16; j_call: TRBJ2-4; clone_size: .; d_call: .; v_call: TRBV9; cdr3_aa: CASSALGTGAKNIQYF; cdr3_nt: TGTGCCAGCAGCGCTCTCGGGACGGGAGCCAAAAACATTCAGTACTTC
cdr3_length: 13; j_call: TRBJ1-5; clone_size: .; d_call: .; v_call: TRBV18; cdr3_aa: CASSPAGDQPQHF; cdr3_nt: TGTGCCAGCTCACCAGCGGGTGATCAGCCCCAGCATTTT
cdr3_length: 19; j_call: TRBJ1-1; clone_size: .; d_call: TRBD1; v_call: TRBV27; cdr3_aa: CASSLFVPIGGRVNTEAFF; cdr3_nt: TGTGCCAGCAGTTTATTTGTCCCCATAGGGGGCAGGGTGAACACTGAAGCTTTCTTT
cdr3_length: 17; j_call: TRBJ2-2; clone_size: once; d_call: TRBD2; v_call: TRBV11-3; cdr3_aa: CASSSTSGRKLGGELFF; cdr3_nt: TGTGCCAGCAGCTCGACTAGCGGGAGAAAACTGGGCGGGGAGCTGTTTTTT
cdr3_length: 15; j_call: TRBJ2-5; clone_size: .; d_call: TRBD2; v_call: TRBV5-1; cdr3_aa: CASSLAGLDVETQYF; cdr3_nt: TGCGCCAGCAGCTTGGCAGGACTAGATGTAGAGACCCAGTACTTC
cdr3_length: 19; j_call: TRBJ2-4; clone_size: .; d_call: TRBD2; v_call: TRBV5-6; cdr3_aa: CASSSVASGRAWAKNIQYF; cdr3_nt: TGTGCCAGCAGCTCAGTCGCTAGCGGGAGGGCCTGGGCCAAAAACATTCAGTACTTC
cdr3_length: 16; j_call: TRBJ2-4; clone_size: .; d_call: .; v_call: TRBV5-6; cdr3_aa: CASNFGGPLAKNIQYF; cdr3_nt: TGTGCCAGCAACTTTGGGGGTCCATTAGCCAAAAACATTCAGTACTTC
cdr3_length: 17; j_call: TRBJ2-3; clone_size: .; d_call: TRBD2; v_call: TRBV19; cdr3_aa: CASSSRTSGSPAGTQYF; cdr3_nt: TGTGCCAGTAGTTCTCGGACTAGCGGGAGTCCCGCGGGTACGCAGTATTTT
cdr3_length: 15; j_call: TRBJ2-5; clone_size: .; d_call: .; v_call: TRBV18; cdr3_aa: CASSPRVGQSETQYF; cdr3_nt: TGTGCCAGCTCACCACGTGTGGGTCAGAGTGAGACCCAGTACTTC
cdr3_length: 13; j_call: TRBJ2-6; clone_size: .; d_call: .; v_call: TRBV19; cdr3_aa: CATVDSGANVLTF; cdr3_nt: TGTGCCACCGTAGACTCTGGGGCCAACGTCCTGACTTTC
cdr3_length: 14; j_call: TRBJ2-5; clone_size: once; d_call: TRBD2; v_call: TRBV5-5; cdr3_aa: CASSSTGGRETQYF; cdr3_nt: TGTGCCAGCAGCTCCACGGGAGGTAGGGAGACCCAGTACTTC
cdr3_length: 15; j_call: TRBJ1-2; clone_size: .; d_call: .; v_call: TRBV5-1; cdr3_aa: CASSLDRRGNYGYTF; cdr3_nt: TGCGCCAGCAGCTTGGACAGAAGAGGCAACTATGGCTACACCTTC
cdr3_length: 16; j_call: TRBJ2-5; clone_size: .; d_call: TRBD2; v_call: TRBV7-7; cdr3_aa: CASSLGTSGGGETQYF; cdr3_nt: TGTGCTAGCAGCTTAGGGACTAGCGGGGGCGGGGAGACCCAGTACTTC
cdr3_length: 15; j_call: TRBJ2-2; clone_size: once; d_call: .; v_call: TRBV5-1; cdr3_aa: CASSPPGSNTGELFF; cdr3_nt: TGCGCCAGCAGCCCGCCGGGATCAAACACCGGGGAGCTGTTTTTT